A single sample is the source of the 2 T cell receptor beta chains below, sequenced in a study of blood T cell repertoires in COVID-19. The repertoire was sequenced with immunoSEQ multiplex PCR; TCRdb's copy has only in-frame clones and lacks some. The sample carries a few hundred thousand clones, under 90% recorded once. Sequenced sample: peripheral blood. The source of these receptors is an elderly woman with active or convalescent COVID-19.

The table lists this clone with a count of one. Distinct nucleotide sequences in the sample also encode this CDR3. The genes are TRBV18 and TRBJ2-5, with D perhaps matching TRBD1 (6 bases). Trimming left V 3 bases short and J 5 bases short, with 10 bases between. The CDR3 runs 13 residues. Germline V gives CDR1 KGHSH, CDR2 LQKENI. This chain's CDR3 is CASSPPGEETQYF. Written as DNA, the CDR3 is TGTGCCAGCTCACCCCCAGGGGAGGAGACCCAGTACTTC.

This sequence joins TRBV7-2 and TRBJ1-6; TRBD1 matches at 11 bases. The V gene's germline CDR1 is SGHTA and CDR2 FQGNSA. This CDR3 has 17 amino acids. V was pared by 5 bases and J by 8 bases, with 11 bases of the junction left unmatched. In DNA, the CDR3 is TGTGCCAGCAGCCCCCACCATGGACAGGGGGCAGATTCACCCCTCCACTTT. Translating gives CASSPHHGQGADSPLHF.